This T cell receptor beta chain was found in a study of shared clonotypes between healthy human individuals. Study-level results: Sampling covered blood only; tissue repertoires likely differ.

CDR1 is SGHTA, CDR2 FQGTGA, per germline. CDR3 size: 13 residues. V lost 5 bases and J 7 bases, leaving 15 bases between the germline ends. Each sample came from a Caucasian adult donor living in Nashville, Tennessee. Sequencing was performed with immunoSEQ multiplex PCR; in TCRdb, only in-frame clones are kept and a portion is missing. The sample yields roughly 480,000 clones, 65% to 80% seen once. A note on this clone: Antigen unknown.

This receptor was taken from a woman in her 40s in good health. Some clones in this sample may be carry-over from other donors' samples. The chain employs TRBV7-3 and TRBJ2-7; D not certain. Specimen: PBMCs. The CDR3 DNA is TGTGCCAGCAGCCCCGGGCCCCAAGCGGAGCAGTACTTC. This translates into CASSPGPQAEQYF.